This T cell receptor beta chain derives from a study of T cell changes during pregnancy in multiple sclerosis. The CDR3 is 14 amino acids. Germline CDR1 reads SGDLS; CDR2 reads YYNGEE. Between the trimmed V and J ends, which lost 3 bases and 2 bases, there was a span of 11 bases. Sequencing used immunoSEQ multiplex PCR; TCRdb keeps in-frame clones, though not all of them. This table has 15,000 to 20,000 clones, approximately 91% appearing once. This TCR was sampled from a female donor in good health, enrolled as a control in a pregnancy study. The rearrangement joins TRBV9 to TRBJ1-2, with a tentative D call TRBD1 (5 bases). The sample consisted of CD8+ T cells from peripheral blood mononuclear cells, taken after pregnancy. CDR3 sequence reads: CASSDRGENYGYTF. CDR3 sequence (DNA): TGTGCCAGCAGCGATCGGGGGGAGAACTATGGCTACACCTTC.